The 8 T cell receptor beta chains below all came from one sample that was sequenced in a study of blood T cell repertoires in COVID-19. The repertoire was sequenced with immunoSEQ multiplex PCR; TCRdb's copy has only in-frame clones and lacks some. The sample includes 120,000 to 150,000 clones, under 90% of them seen just once. Material for sequencing was PBMCs or T cells enriched from blood (not recorded which). These receptors were obtained from a woman younger than 30 who had been exposed to COVID-19.

The V and J genes are TRBV25-1 and TRBJ1-1; D possibly corresponds to TRBD1 (6 bases). V was shortened by 7 bases and J by 3 bases, with 15 bases between the two germline ends. Germline CDR1 and CDR2: MGHDK and SYGVNS. This CDR3 has 14 amino acids. CDR3 nucleotide sequence: TGTGCCAGCACCACCACAGGGAGATACACTGAAGCTTTCTTT. This encodes CASTTTGRYTEAFF.

This clone has just a few counts. The chain employs TRBV7-8 and TRBJ2-7, with 7 bases matching TRBD2. The CDR3 is made up of 16 amino acids. Germline V CDR1 and CDR2: SGHVS, FQNEAQ. The trim removed 1 base at V and 9 bases at J, leaving 15 bases unmatched. The DNA of the CDR3 is TGTGCCAGCAGCTTAGGTTCGGGTGACTCCGGGAGGAGGCAGTACTTC. Its translation is CASSLGSGDSGRRQYF.

The V call is TRBV5-1, the J call TRBJ2-7; 7 nucleotides line up with TRBD1. V trimming: 8 bases; J trimming: 1 base; junction bases outside the gene matches: 9. The CDR3 runs 14 residues. The germline V gene encodes CDR1 SGHRS and CDR2 YFSETQ. The CDR3 loop is CASMGQKSSYEQYF. The CDR3 nucleotides read TGCGCCAGTATGGGACAGAAATCATCCTACGAGCAGTACTTC.

The chain joins TRBV2 to TRBJ2-1; TRBD1 matches at 8 bases. Trimming cost V 7 bases and J 7 bases; bases outside gene matches: 3. CDR1 is SNHLY, CDR2 FYNNEI, per germline. The CDR3 spans 12 residues. CDR3 bases: TGTGCCAGCATCGGACAGGGTAATGAGCAGTTCTTC. This codes for CASIGQGNEQFF. Variable domain in full (rest from reference TRBV2 and TRBJ2-1): EPEVTQTPSHQVTQMGQEVILRCVPISNHLYFYWYRQILGQKVEFLVSFYNNEISEKSEIFDDQFSVERPDGSNFTLKIRSTKLEDSAMYFCASIGQGNEQFFGPGTRLTVL.

This clone has a handful of counts. V is TRBV28 and J is TRBJ2-7; 8 bases are shared with TRBD1. Germline trimming cut 6 bases from V and 3 bases from J; bases unmatched to any gene: 7. The CDR3 consists of 14 residues. From germline, CDR1 is MDHEN and CDR2 SYDVKM. The CDR3 coding sequence is TGTGCCAGCAGATTTGCCGGGACAGGCTACGAGCAGTACTTC. Translating it yields CASRFAGTGYEQYF. Looking up the rest from reference TRBV28 and TRBJ2-7 gives the full variable domain: DVKVTQSSRYLVKRTGEKVFLECVQDMDHENMFWYRQDPGLGLRLIYFSYDVKMKEKGDIPEGYSVSREKKERFSLILESASTNQTSMYLCASRFAGTGYEQYFGPGTRLTVT.

The CDR3 region is CASSIGGTGAIYEQYF. DNA of the CDR3: TGTGCCAGTAGTATAGGAGGGACAGGGGCAATCTACGAGCAGTACTTC. This chain links TRBV19 with TRBJ2-7; 10 bases match TRBD1. With V trimmed by 1 base and J by 3 bases, 6 bases remained unmatched. The germline V gene encodes CDR1 LNHDA and CDR2 SQIVND (reference sequence). The CDR3 runs 16 residues.

The chain is built from TRBV5-1 and TRBJ2-7; D gene unclear. Trimming removed 7 bases from V and 6 bases from J, with 14 bases in between. Germline V lookup: CDR1 SGHRS, CDR2 YFSETQ. The CDR3 length is 12 residues. CDR3 DNA sequence: TGCGCCAGCCACATTGGCCCCAGCGAGCAGTACTTC. Translated, it gives CASHIGPSEQYF. Filled out from reference TRBV5-1 and TRBJ2-7, the complete variable domain reads KAGVTQTPRYLIKTRGQQVTLSCSPISGHRSVSWYQQTPGQGLQFLFEYFSETQRNKGNFPGRFSGRQFSNSRSEMNVSTLELGDSALYLCASHIGPSEQYFGPGTRLTVT.

This sequence joins TRBV30 and TRBJ2-6; D is uncertain. CDR1 GTSNPN and CDR2 SVGIG come from the germline V gene (reference sequence). The V end was cut by 7 bases, the J end by 2 bases, with 6 bases between. This CDR3 comprises 12 residues. The CDR3 spells CAYGTGANVLTF. The CDR3 region has the DNA TGTGCCTACGGTACTGGGGCCAACGTCCTGACTTTC. Full variable domain (outside the CDR3, taken from reference TRBV30 and TRBJ2-6): SQTIHQWPATLVQPVGSPLSLECTVEGTSNPNLYWYRQAAGRGLQLLFYSVGIGQISSEVPQNLSASRPQDRQFILSSKKLLLSDSGFYLCAYGTGANVLTFGAGSRLTVL.